The rows below give T cell receptor beta chains drawn from one sample of a study of T-cell reconstitution after alpha-beta-depleted transplantation in children. A single record per CDR3 protein comes from TCRdb applying MiXCR to the PCR reads. The sample carries roughly 500,000 distinct CDR3 sequences, 30% to 35% recorded once. The sequencing used PBMCs from the stem cell graft donor, collected from the stem cell graft. The receptors were gathered from a human donor who donated a stem cell graft to a child with aplastic anemia. Both conserved end residues are part of each CDR3. The D gene is left open where the match is weak. Rows may omit the clone size; those that give it use once, few, many or a size class.

cdr3_aa cdr3_nt d_call j_call v_call clone_size
CASRSTSSGNTMYF TGTGCCAGCAGGTCTACCAGCTCTGGAAACACCATGTATTTT - TRBJ1-3 TRBV7-3 -
CSAPSGWVNEQYF TGCAGTGCTCCTTCAGGGTGGGTCAACGAGCAGTACTTC - TRBJ2-7 TRBV20-1 -
CASSLAFGGWTDTQYF TGTGCCAGCAGCTTAGCGTTTGGGGGTTGGACAGATACGCAGTATTTT - TRBJ2-3 TRBV7-8 few
CASSPRGGRGDEQFF TGTGCCAGCAGCCCGAGGGGCGGGAGGGGTGATGAGCAGTTCTTC TRBD2 TRBJ2-1 TRBV11-1 -
CSVDLASGRTTPYNEQFF TGCAGCGTTGATCTGGCTAGCGGGAGGACCACGCCCTACAATGAGCAGTTCTTC TRBD2 TRBJ2-1 TRBV29-1 few
CASSFGLGVEGDTQYF TGTGCCAGCAGCTTTGGACTAGGGGTCGAAGGAGATACGCAGTATTTT TRBD2 TRBJ2-3 TRBV7-2 few
CAWSDPDRGLNTEAFF TGTGCCTGGAGTGACCCGGACAGGGGGCTGAACACTGAAGCTTTCTTT TRBD1 TRBJ1-1 TRBV30 few
CASMSASEAFF TGTGCCAGCATGTCTGCGAGTGAAGCTTTCTTT - TRBJ1-1 TRBV12-3/TRBV12-4 few
CATGGTDQFQETQYF TGTGCCACCGGGGGGACAGATCAATTCCAAGAGACCCAGTACTTC - TRBJ2-5 TRBV24-1 -
CASSVTDTQYF TGTGCCAGCAGTGTGACAGATACGCAGTATTTT - TRBJ2-3 TRBV28 -
CASSLTDGNTDTQYF TGCGCCAGCAGCCTAACTGACGGAAACACAGATACGCAGTATTTT - TRBJ2-3 TRBV5-1 -
CASSLVSSGYLEQFF TGCGCCAGCAGCTTGGTTAGTAGCGGGTATCTTGAGCAGTTCTTC TRBD2 TRBJ2-1 TRBV5-1 few
CASSLVYVRDGDQPQHF TGTGCCAGCAGCTTAGTCTACGTGAGGGACGGGGATCAGCCCCAGCATTTT - TRBJ1-5 TRBV7-8 -
CASSQDRTGGDSNQPQHF TGTGCCAGCAGCCAAGATAGGACAGGGGGCGATAGCAATCAGCCCCAGCATTTT TRBD1 TRBJ1-5 TRBV4-2 many
CASSDQGGIFVPQHF TGTGCCAGCAGCGACCAGGGGGGGATCTTTGTTCCCCAGCATTTT TRBD1 TRBJ1-5 TRBV28 -
CASSAGGYGYTF TGTGCCAGCAGTGCTGGGGGTTATGGCTACACCTTC - TRBJ1-2 TRBV25-1 -
CASSPGQLNTGELFF TGTGCCAGCAGCCCCGGACAGTTAAACACCGGGGAGCTGTTTTTT - TRBJ2-2 TRBV3-1 -
CASSLDRGTTGELFF TGCGCCAGCAGCTTGGACAGGGGGACCACCGGGGAGCTGTTTTTT TRBD1 TRBJ2-2 TRBV5-1 few
CASMGGEVLPQHF TGTGCCAGCATGGGGGGGGAGGTATTGCCCCAGCATTTT - TRBJ1-5 TRBV28 once
CASSAGTEAFF TGTGCCAGCAGTGCCGGGACAGAAGCTTTCTTT - TRBJ1-1 TRBV25-1 -